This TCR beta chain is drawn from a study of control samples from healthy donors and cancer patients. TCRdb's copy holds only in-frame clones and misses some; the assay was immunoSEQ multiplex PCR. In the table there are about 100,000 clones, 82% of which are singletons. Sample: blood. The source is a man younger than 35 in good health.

The CDR3 loop is CASSPRLGRGLDTEAFF. The CDR3 bases are TGTGCCAGCAGCCCCCGACTCGGCCGGGGCTTGGACACTGAAGCTTTCTTT. The chain uses TRBV3-1 (or the pseudogene TRBV3-2) and TRBJ1-1; TRBD1 might be the D (5 bases). The CDR3 covers 17 residues. Trimming shortened V by 4 bases and J by 3 bases, and 21 bases separated the two germline ends. Germline V gene lookup returns CDR1 LGHDT and CDR2 YNNKEL (reference sequence).